This T cell receptor (beta chain) is from a study of cytomegalovirus exposure and HLA in healthy donors. CDR3 length equals 14 residues. V lost 4 bases, J lost 1 base, and 10 bases lay in between. Per the germline V gene, CDR1 is SGDLS and CDR2 is YYNGEE. 13 Jbeta primers and 60 Vbeta primers were used for the PCR. Produced via immunoSEQ multiplex PCR; TCRdb's table is partial and in-frame only. This sample has some 240,000 clones, with approximately 78% found just once. The specimen was PBMCs. This TCR was sampled from a male donor in good health and CMV-seronegative. V is TRBV9 and J is TRBJ2-3; possible D gene TRBD2, 5 bases. The CDR3 coding sequence is TGTGCCAGCAGCCCCGGAGGAGGCACAGATACGCAGTATTTT. Encoded protein: CASSPGGGTDTQYF.